The rows below give T cell receptor beta chains drawn from one sample of a study of technical replicates of blood from several donors. Using immunoSEQ multiplex PCR, the repertoire was profiled, and TCRdb retains in-frame clones only, with some absent. The sample lists under 15,000 clones, around three quarters occurring once. The sequencing sample was made of PBMCs. These receptors were taken from a human donor in good health. The CDR3 runs from the conserved cysteine through the conserved F or W. The D gene is left open where the match is weak. Clone size, where shown, is once, few, many, or a class for clones that have expanded.

d_call j_call v_call clone_size cdr3_nt cdr3_aa
TRBD2 TRBJ2-1 TRBV6-4 - TGTGCCAGCAGTGACGGGACTAGCGGGTACAATGAGCAGTTCTTC CASSDGTSGYNEQFF
TRBD2 TRBJ2-2 TRBV6-1 - TGTGCCAGCAGTGGGACTAGTCGTAGGTACGGGGAGCTGTTTTTT CASSGTSRRYGELFF
TRBD2 TRBJ2-1 TRBV9 - TGTGCCAGCAGCGTAGATACGGGAGGCTACAATGAGCAGTTCTTC CASSVDTGGYNEQFF
- TRBJ2-7 TRBV6-6 - TGTGCCAGCAGCCGATCCAGGGAGGTTGACGAGCAGTACTTC CASSRSREVDEQYF
- TRBJ1-1 TRBV5-1 - TGCGCCAGCAGGGGGCTTGAGAACACTGAAGCTTTCTTT CASRGLENTEAFF
TRBD1 TRBJ1-2 TRBV29-1 - TGCAGCGTTGAAGACAGGGGGCAGGTCTATGGCTACACCTTC CSVEDRGQVYGYTF
- TRBJ1-1 TRBV6-1 - TGTGCCAGCAGTGAAGAGCCGGCGGGTTATCTGGCAGGTTTGTACACTGAAGCTTTCTTT CASSEEPAGYLAGLYTEAFF
- TRBJ2-2 TRBV4-1 - TGCGCCAGCAGCCAAGATTATGGACATGACACCGGGGAGCTGTTTTTT CASSQDYGHDTGELFF
- TRBJ2-1 TRBV11-3 few TGTGCCAGCAGCACTCGGGAAGTTGAGCAGTTCTTC CASSTREVEQFF
- TRBJ1-1 TRBV10-3 - TGTGCCATCAGTGAGTCGGCCGGGTTATACTCACGGGGCACTGAAGCTTTCTTT CAISESAGLYSRGTEAFF
TRBD2 TRBJ2-7 TRBV10-3 - TGTGCCATCAGTGAGCCCCTACTAGCGGGACCATCCTACGAGCAGTACTTC CAISEPLLAGPSYEQYF
TRBD2 TRBJ2-7 TRBV30 - TGTGCCTGGAGTATGGGGGGGGGTGCGGGATATTCCTACGAGCAGTACTTC CAWSMGGGAGYSYEQYF
- TRBJ2-2 TRBV7-9 - TGTGCCAGCAGCCTTAGCCCCGAATGGTACACCGGGGAGCTGTTTTTT CASSLSPEWYTGELFF
TRBD1 TRBJ1-1 TRBV29-1 - TGCAGCGTACTTAACCGGGACAGGGGGCCCCCTTACCGTGCTTTCTTT CSVLNRDRGPPYRAFF
- TRBJ1-3 TRBV2 - TGTGCCAGCAGCAAAAGGAGCCACTCTGGAAACACCATATATTTT CASSKRSHSGNTIYF
- TRBJ2-7 TRBV7-6 - TGTGCCAGCAGCTCAACCTACGAGCAGTACTTC CASSSTYEQYF
- TRBJ2-1 TRBV5-1 - TGCGCCAGCAGCTTGGAAAGCCCTACCTACAATGAGCAGTTCTTC CASSLESPTYNEQFF
- TRBJ1-5 TRBV27 - TGTGCCAGCAGCCGGCGGGGTCAGCCCCAGCATTTT CASSRRGQPQHF
TRBD1 TRBJ2-7 TRBV27 - TGTGCCAGCAGTAGGGACAGGGTTTATGTTTGGTACGAGCAGTACTTC CASSRDRVYVWYEQYF
TRBD1 TRBJ1-2 TRBV6-6 once TGTGCCAGCAATAGACACCGGGACAGCTATGGCTACACCTTC CASNRHRDSYGYTF
TRBD1 TRBJ1-5 TRBV28 - TGTGCCAGCAGTTTCTCGACAGGGGGCCGGGGTCAGCCCCAGCATTTT CASSFSTGGRGQPQHF
TRBD2 TRBJ2-7 TRBV5-1 - TGCGCCAGCAGCTTGGCAGGGCCGGGACTAGGTTTCTACGAGCAGTACTTC CASSLAGPGLGFYEQYF
- TRBJ1-5 TRBV30 once TGTGCCTGGAGTACGGCAGGGGGCAATCAGCCCCAGCATTTT CAWSTAGGNQPQHF
TRBD2 TRBJ2-7 TRBV18 - TGTGCCAGCTCACTATTACTAGCGGGAGTCTACGAGCAGTACTTC CASSLLLAGVYEQYF
- TRBJ1-2 TRBV15 - TGTGCCACCAGCAGAGATGTAAAGGAGTCGGGCTACACCTTC CATSRDVKESGYTF
- TRBJ1-2 TRBV30 - TGTGCCTGGACGACAGAAGCTAACTATGGCTACACCTTC CAWTTEANYGYTF
- TRBJ2-7 TRBV7-9 - TGTGCCAGCAGCTCCGCAGAGGGGGCCTACGAGCAGTACTTC CASSSAEGAYEQYF
- TRBJ2-7 TRBV30 - TGTGCCTGGAGTGTAACGGTCTCGAAGCAGTACTTC CAWSVTVSKQYF
- TRBJ2-3 TRBV18 - TGTGCCAGCTCACCACCTAGCTTAGATACGCAGTATTTT CASSPPSLDTQYF
- TRBJ2-5 TRBV9 - TGTGCCAGCAGCGTAGCCCCCACGGGTCTACTAGTGACCCAGTACTTC CASSVAPTGLLVTQYF
TRBD1 TRBJ1-5 TRBV6-1 - TGTGCCAGCAGGGAGACAGGGGGTCTTAATCAGCCCCAGCATTTT CASRETGGLNQPQHF
- TRBJ2-7 TRBV5-5 - TGTGCCAGCAGCCCGGAGTTGGTAGACGAGCAGTACTTC CASSPELVDEQYF
TRBD1 TRBJ2-7 TRBV18 - TGTGCCAGCTCATTACGGACAGGGGGCTCCTACGAGCAGTACTTC CASSLRTGGSYEQYF
TRBD1 TRBJ2-5 TRBV7-9 - TGTGCCAGCAGCCAGGGACAGGGGCCCCAAGAGACCCAGTACTTC CASSQGQGPQETQYF
- TRBJ2-5 TRBV7-6 - TGTGCCAGCAGCCCCAACCACGGGATATTCCAAGAGACCCAGTACTTC CASSPNHGIFQETQYF
TRBD1 TRBJ1-2 TRBV30 - TGTGCCTGGGGAAGGGACAGGCCCCGTGGCTACACCTTC CAWGRDRPRGYTF
- TRBJ2-5 TRBV2 - TGTGCCAGCAGTGATCCTTCACGGGGGGAGACCCAGTACTTC CASSDPSRGETQYF
- TRBJ1-1 TRBV2 few TGTGCCAGCAGAATTAGTACTGAAGCTTTCTTT CASRISTEAFF
TRBD1 TRBJ1-2 TRBV5-1 once TGCGCCAGCAGCTTGGGAGACAGGGGGTATGGCTACACCTTC CASSLGDRGYGYTF
- TRBJ1-3 TRBV29-1 - TGCAGCGCTAGGGGACTGAGCTCTGGAAACACCATATATTTT CSARGLSSGNTIYF
- TRBJ2-7 TRBV29-1 - TGCAGCGTCCCCCATCCGGTGAACCCCTACGAGCAGTACTTC CSVPHPVNPYEQYF
- TRBJ1-1 TRBV5-1 - TGCGCCAGCAGCTTGGGGACAGATAACACTGAAGCTTTCTTT CASSLGTDNTEAFF
TRBD2 TRBJ2-1 TRBV20-1 few TGCAGTGCCAGGACTAGCGGTGAGCAGTTCTTC CSARTSGEQFF
- TRBJ1-5 TRBV2 once TGTGCCAGCAGGAAAAACAGGGATGGGTATAGCAATCAGCCCCAGCATTTT CASRKNRDGYSNQPQHF
TRBD2 TRBJ2-2 TRBV5-1 - TGCGCCAGCAGCTTCGGACTAGCGGCTAGCACCGGGGAGCTGTTTTTT CASSFGLAASTGELFF
- TRBJ1-5 TRBV6-1 few TGTGCCAGCAGTGAATGGCCAGGAAATCAGCCCCAGCATTTT CASSEWPGNQPQHF
- TRBJ2-1 TRBV7-9 - TGTGCCAGCCAATCCGGGAGCTCCTACAATGAGCAGTTCTTC CASQSGSSYNEQFF
TRBD2 TRBJ2-7 TRBV28 - TGTGCCAGCACCCCAATGGCGGGAGGCACCTACGAGCAGTACTTC CASTPMAGGTYEQYF
TRBD1 TRBJ2-6 TRBV7-9 - TGTGCCACGCCCCCCGAAACCGGGACAGCCCACTCTGGGGCCAACGTCCTGACTTTC CATPPETGTAHSGANVLTF
- TRBJ2-3 TRBV2 few TGTGCCAGCTCACGGTCTTTCTACCCAGGGGGGACACACACAGATACGCAGTATTTT CASSRSFYPGGTHTDTQYF
- TRBJ2-5 TRBV6-6 - TGTGCCAGCAGCCCTTGGGGGGAGGAGACCCAGTACTTC CASSPWGEETQYF
- TRBJ2-2 TRBV11-3 - TGTGCCAGCAGCCCGCAGGGGTTAGGGAACACCGGGGAGCTGTTTTTT CASSPQGLGNTGELFF